This T cell receptor (beta chain) was recorded in a study of T cell repertoires in aging, cancer and after chemotherapy. The overall study: The full dataset contained roughly 9 million TCR reads.

This clonotype showed up just a few times. What it recognizes is unknown. Its ends do not fully match the called genes, so a read error is possible. Whole-study findings and limits: Rebound thymic output was suggested by rising median generation probability during chemotherapy in each cancer cohort.

Rearranged V-D-J TRB sequences were amplified with a mixed TRB-A/B primer pool. TCRdb re-analysed the multiplex PCR reads in MiXCR, keeping a single row per CDR3 protein. This sample has roughly 10,000 distinct CDR3 sequences, with approximately 24% found just once. This CDR3 has 15 amino acids. Looked up from germline, CDR1 is MNHNY and CDR2 is SVGAGI (reference sequence). Peripheral blood genomic DNA, not sorted cells or RNA, was the template. The sample consisted of blood. This clonotype was obtained from a human donor in good health. This chain connects TRBV6-6 to TRBJ2-3; a possible D gene is TRBD1 (5 bases). The CDR3 is CASSDSAQGTDTQYF. The CDR3 DNA sequence: TGTGCCAGCAGTGACTCGGCGCAGGGTACAGATACGCAGTATTTT.